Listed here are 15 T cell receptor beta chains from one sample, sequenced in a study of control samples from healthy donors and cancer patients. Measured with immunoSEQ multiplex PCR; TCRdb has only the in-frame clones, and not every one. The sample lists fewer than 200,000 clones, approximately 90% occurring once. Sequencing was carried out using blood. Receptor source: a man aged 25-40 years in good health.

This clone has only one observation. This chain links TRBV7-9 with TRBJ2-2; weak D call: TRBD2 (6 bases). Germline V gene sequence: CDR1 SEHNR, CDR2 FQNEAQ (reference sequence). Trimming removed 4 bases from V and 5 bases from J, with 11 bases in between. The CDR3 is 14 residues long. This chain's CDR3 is CASSSLEGTGELFF. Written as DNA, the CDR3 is TGTGCCAGCAGCTCCTTGGAGGGTACCGGGGAGCTGTTTTTT.

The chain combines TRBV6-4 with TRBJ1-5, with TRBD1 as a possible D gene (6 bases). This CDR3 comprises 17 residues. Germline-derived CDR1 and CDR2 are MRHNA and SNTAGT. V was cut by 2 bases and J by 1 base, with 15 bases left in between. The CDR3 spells CASSDAARGSSNQPQHF. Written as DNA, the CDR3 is TGTGCCAGCAGTGACGCGGCCAGGGGAAGCAGCAATCAGCCCCAGCATTTT.

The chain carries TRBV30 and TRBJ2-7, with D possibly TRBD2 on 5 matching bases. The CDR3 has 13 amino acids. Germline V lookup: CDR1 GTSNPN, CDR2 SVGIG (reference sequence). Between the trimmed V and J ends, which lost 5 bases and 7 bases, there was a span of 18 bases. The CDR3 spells CAWEAASLGEQYF. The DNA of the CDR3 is TGTGCCTGGGAAGCGGCCTCCTTGGGGGAGCAGTACTTC.

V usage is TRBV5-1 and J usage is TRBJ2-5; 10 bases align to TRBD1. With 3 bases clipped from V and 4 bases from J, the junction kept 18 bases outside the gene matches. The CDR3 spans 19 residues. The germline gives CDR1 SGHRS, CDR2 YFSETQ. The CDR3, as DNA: TGCGCCAGCAGCTCACCGCCCGGACAGGGGGGAATCTTTCGAGAGACCCAGTACTTC. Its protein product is CASSSPPGQGGIFRETQYF.

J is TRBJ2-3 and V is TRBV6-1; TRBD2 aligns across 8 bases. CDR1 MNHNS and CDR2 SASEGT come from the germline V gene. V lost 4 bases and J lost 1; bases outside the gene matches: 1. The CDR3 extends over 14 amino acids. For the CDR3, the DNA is TGTGCCAGCAGTGGAGCGGGAGGCACAGATACGCAGTATTTT. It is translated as CASSGAGGTDTQYF.

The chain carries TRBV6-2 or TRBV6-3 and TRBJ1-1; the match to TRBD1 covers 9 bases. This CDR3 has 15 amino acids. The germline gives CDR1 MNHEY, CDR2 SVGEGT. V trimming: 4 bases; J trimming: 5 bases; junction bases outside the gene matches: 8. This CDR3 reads CASSSSYRGRTEAFF. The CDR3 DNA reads TGTGCCAGCAGTTCGTCTTACAGGGGGCGAACTGAAGCTTTCTTT.

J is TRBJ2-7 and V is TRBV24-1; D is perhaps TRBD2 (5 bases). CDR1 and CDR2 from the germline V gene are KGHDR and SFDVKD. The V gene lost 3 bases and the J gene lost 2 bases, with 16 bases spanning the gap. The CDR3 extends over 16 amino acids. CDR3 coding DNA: TGTGCCACCAGTGATCCGCTGGCGGGTCGACCCTACGAGCAGTACTTC. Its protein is CATSDPLAGRPYEQYF.

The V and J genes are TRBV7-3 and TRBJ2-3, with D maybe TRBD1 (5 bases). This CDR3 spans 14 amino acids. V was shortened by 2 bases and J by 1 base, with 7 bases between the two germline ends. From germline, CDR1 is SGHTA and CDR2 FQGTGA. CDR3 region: CASSLQGGTDTQYF. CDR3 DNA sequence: TGTGCCAGCAGCTTACAGGGTGGCACAGATACGCAGTATTTT.

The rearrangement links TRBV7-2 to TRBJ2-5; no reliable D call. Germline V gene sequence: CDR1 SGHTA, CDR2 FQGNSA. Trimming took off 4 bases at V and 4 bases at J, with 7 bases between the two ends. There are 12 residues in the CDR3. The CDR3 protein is CASSSTGETQYF. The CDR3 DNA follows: TGTGCCAGCAGCTCGACGGGAGAGACCCAGTACTTC.

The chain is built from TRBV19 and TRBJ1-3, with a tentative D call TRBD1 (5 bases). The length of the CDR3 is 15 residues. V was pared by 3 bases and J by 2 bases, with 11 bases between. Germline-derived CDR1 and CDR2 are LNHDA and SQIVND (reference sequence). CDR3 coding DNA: TGTGCCAGTAGTATTCTGTCAGGGCCTGGAAACACCATATATTTT. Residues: CASSILSGPGNTIYF.

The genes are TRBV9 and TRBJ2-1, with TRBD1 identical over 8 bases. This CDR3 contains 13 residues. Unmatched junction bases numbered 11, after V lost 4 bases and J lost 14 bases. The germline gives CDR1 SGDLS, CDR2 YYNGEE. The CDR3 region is CASSPRQGWVEFF. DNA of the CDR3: TGTGCCAGCAGCCCCCGACAGGGGTGGGTGGAGTTCTTC.

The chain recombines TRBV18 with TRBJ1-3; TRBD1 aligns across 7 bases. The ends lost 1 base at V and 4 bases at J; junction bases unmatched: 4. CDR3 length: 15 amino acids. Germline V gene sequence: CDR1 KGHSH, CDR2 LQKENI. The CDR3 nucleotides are TGTGCCAGCTCACCACGACAGGGTCTGGGAAACACCATATATTTT. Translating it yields CASSPRQGLGNTIYF.

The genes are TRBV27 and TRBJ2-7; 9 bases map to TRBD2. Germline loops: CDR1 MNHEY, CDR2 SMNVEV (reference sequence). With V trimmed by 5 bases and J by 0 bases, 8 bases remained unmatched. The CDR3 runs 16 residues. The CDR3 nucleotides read TGTGCCAGCAGTCCCATGACTAGCGGCCTCTCCTACGAGCAGTACTTC. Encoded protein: CASSPMTSGLSYEQYF.

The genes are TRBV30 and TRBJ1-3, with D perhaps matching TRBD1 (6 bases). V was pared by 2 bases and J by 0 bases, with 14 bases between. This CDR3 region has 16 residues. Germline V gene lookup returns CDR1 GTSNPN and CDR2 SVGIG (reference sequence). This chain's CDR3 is CAWSRTRGPSGNTIYF. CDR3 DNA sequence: TGTGCCTGGAGTCGCACCAGGGGACCCTCTGGAAACACCATATATTTT.

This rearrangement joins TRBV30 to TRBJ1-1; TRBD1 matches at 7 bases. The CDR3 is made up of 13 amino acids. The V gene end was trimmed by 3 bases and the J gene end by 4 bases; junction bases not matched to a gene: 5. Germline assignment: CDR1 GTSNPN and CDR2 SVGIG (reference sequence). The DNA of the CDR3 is TGTGCCTGGAGATCCCCAGGGGGCACTGAAGCTTTCTTT. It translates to CAWRSPGGTEAFF.